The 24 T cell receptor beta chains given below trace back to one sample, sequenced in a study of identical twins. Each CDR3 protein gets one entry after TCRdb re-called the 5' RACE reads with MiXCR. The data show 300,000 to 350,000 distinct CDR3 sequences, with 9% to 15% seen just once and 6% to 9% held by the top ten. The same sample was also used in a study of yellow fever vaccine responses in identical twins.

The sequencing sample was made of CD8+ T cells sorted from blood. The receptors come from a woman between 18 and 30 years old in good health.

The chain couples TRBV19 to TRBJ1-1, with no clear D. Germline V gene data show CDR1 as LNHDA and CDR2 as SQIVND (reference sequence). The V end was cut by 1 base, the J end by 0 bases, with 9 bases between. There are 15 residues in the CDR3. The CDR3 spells CASSIASTLNTEAFF. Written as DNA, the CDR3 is TGTGCCAGTAGTATAGCCAGCACATTGAACACTGAAGCTTTCTTT.

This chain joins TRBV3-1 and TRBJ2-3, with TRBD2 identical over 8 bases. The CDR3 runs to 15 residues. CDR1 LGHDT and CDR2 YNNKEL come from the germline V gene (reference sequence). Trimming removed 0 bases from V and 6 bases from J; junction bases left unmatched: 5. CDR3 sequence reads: CASSQDGSGADTQYF. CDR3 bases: TGTGCCAGCAGCCAAGATGGTAGCGGGGCGGATACGCAGTATTTT.

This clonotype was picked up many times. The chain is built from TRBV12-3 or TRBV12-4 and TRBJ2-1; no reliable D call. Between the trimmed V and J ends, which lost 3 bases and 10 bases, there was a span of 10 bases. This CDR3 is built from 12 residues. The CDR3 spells CASSFRSNEQFF. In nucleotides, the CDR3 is TGTGCCAGCAGTTTTAGGTCCAACGAGCAGTTCTTC.

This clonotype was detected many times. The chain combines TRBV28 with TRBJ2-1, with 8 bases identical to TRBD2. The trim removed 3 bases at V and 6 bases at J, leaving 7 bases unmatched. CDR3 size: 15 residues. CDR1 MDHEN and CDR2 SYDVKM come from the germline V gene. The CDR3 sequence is CASSFRLAGTNEQFF. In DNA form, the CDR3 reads TGTGCCAGCAGTTTTCGGCTAGCGGGCACCAATGAGCAGTTCTTC.

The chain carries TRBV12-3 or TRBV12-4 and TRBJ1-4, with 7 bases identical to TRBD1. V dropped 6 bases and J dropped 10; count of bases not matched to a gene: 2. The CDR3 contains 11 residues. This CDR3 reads CASSSGGKLFF. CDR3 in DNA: TGTGCCAGCAGCTCAGGGGGAAAACTGTTTTTT.

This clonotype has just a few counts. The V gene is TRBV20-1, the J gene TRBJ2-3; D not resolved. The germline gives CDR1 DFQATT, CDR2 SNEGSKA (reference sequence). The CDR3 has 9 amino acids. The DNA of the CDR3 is TGCAGGGCAGGACGTACGCAGTATTTT. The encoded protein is CRAGRTQYF.

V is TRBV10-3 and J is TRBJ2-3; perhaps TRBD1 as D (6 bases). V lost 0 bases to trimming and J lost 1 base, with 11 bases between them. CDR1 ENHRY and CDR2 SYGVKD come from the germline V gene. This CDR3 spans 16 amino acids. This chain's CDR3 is CAISESDRFGTDTQYF. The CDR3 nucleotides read TGTGCCATCAGTGAGTCGGACAGATTTGGCACAGATACGCAGTATTTT.

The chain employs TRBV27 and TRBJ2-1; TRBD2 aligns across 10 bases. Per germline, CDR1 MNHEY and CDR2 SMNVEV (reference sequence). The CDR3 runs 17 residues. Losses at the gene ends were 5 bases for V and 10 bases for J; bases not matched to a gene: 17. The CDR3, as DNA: TGTGCCAGCAGTCACAAAAGCGGGAGGGCCCGGGGGGAAGAGCAGTTCTTC. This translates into CASSHKSGRARGEEQFF.

DNA for the CDR3: TGCAGTGCTTGGCACTCCTACGAGCAGTACTTC. Its translation is CSAWHSYEQYF. This chain uses TRBV20-1 with TRBJ2-7, with D hard to call. Trimming stripped 5 bases from V and 0 bases from J, with 5 bases between. CDR1 DFQATT and CDR2 SNEGSKA come from the germline V gene (reference sequence). The CDR3 contains 11 residues.

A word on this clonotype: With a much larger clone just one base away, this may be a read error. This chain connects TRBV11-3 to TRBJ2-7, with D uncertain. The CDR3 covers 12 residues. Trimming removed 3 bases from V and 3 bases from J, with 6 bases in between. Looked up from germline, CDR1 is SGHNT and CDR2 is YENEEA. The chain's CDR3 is CASSFGRYEQYF. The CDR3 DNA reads TGTGCCAGCAGCTTCGGCCGCTACGAGCAGTACTTC.

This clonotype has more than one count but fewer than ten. This CDR3 is CSARPRTLGGYTF. The CDR3 nucleotides are TGCAGTGCTAGACCCCGAACGCTGGGTGGCTACACCTTC. The rearrangement joins TRBV20-1 to TRBJ1-2; unclear D gene. Germline V gene sequence: CDR1 DFQATT, CDR2 SNEGSKA (reference sequence). The CDR3 runs to 13 residues. With 2 bases removed from V and 7 bases from J, the gap between germline ends came to 14 bases.

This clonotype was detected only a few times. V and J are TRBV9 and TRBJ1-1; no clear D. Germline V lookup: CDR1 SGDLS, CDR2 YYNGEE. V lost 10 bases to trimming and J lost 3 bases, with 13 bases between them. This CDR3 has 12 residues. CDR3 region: CAGRGGDTEAFF. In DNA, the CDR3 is TGTGCCGGTCGGGGTGGTGACACTGAAGCTTTCTTT. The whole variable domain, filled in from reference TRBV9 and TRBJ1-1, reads DSGVTQTPKHLITATGQRVTLRCSPRSGDLSVYWYQQSLDQGLQFLIQYYNGEERAKGNILERFSAQQFPDLHSELNLSSLELGDSALYFCAGRGGDTEAFFGQGTRLTVV.

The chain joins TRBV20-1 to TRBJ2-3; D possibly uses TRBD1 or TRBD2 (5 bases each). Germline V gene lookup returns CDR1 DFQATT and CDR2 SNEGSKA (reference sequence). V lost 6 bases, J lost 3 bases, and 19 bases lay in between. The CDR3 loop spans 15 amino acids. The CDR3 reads CSARGEHQTTDTQYF. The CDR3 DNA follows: TGCAGTGCAAGGGGAGAGCACCAAACAACAGATACGCAGTATTTT.

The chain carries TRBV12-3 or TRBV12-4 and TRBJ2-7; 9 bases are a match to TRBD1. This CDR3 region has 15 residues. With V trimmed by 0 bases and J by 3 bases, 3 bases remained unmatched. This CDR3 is CASSLAWTGVYEQYF. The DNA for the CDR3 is TGTGCCAGCAGTTTAGCCTGGACAGGGGTCTACGAGCAGTACTTC.

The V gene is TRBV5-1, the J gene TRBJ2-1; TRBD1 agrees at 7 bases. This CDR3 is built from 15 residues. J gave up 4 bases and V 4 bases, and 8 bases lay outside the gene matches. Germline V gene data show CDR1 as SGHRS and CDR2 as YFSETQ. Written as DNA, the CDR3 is TGCGCCAGCAGCCAGGGACAGCATTTGTACAATGAGCAGTTCTTC. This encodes CASSQGQHLYNEQFF.

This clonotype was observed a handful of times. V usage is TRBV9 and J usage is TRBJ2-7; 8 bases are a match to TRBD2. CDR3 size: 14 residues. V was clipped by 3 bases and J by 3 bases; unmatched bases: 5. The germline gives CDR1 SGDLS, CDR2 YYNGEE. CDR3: CASSAAGDHYEQYF. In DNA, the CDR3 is TGTGCCAGCAGCGCAGCGGGAGACCACTACGAGCAGTACTTC.

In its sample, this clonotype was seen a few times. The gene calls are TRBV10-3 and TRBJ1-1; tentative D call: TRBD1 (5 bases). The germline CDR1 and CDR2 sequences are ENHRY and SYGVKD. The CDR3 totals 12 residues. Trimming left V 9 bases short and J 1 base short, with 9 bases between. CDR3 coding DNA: TGTGCCATACATCAGGGGAACACTGAAGCTTTCTTT. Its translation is CAIHQGNTEAFF.

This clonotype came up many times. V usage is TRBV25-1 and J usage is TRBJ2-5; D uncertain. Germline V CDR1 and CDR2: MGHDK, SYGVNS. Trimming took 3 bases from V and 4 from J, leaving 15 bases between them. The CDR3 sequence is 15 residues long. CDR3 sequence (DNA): TGTGCCAGCAGTGATTGGGCGGCGAAGCCAGAGACCCAGTACTTC. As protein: CASSDWAAKPETQYF. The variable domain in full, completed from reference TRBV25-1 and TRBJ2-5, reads EADIYQTPRYLVIGTGKKITLECSQTMGHDKMYWYQQDPGMELHLIHYSYGVNSTEKGDLSSESTVSRIRTEHFPLTLESARPSHTSQYLCASSDWAAKPETQYFGPGTRLLVL.

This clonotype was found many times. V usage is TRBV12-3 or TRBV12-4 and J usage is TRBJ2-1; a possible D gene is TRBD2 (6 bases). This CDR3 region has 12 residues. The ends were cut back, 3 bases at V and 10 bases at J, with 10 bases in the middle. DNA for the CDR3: TGTGCCAGCAGTTTTCCTCGGGGGGAGCAGTTCTTC. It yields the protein CASSFPRGEQFF.

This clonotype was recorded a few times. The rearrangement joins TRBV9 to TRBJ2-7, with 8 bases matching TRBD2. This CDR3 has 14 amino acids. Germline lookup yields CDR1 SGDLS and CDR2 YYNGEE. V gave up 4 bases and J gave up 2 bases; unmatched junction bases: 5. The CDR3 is CASSPTGGAYEQYF. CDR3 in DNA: TGTGCCAGCAGCCCAACGGGGGGGGCCTACGAGCAGTACTTC.

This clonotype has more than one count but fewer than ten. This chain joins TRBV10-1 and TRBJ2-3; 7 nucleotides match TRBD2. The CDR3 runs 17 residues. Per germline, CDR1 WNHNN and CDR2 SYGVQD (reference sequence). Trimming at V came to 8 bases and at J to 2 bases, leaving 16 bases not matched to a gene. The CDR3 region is CASSRRVGGIATDTQYF. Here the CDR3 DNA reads TGCGCCAGCTCAAGAAGGGTCGGGGGGATTGCCACAGATACGCAGTATTTT.

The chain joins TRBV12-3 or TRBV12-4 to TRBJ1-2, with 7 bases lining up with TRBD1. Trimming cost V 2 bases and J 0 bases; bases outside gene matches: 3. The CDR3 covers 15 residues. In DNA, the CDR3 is TGTGCCAGCAGTTTAAGCGGACAGGCTAACTATGGCTACACCTTC. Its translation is CASSLSGQANYGYTF.

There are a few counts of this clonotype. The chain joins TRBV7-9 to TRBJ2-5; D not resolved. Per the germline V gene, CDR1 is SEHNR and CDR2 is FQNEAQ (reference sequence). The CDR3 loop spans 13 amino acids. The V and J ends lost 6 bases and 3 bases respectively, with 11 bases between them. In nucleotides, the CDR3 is TGTGCCAGCAGGGGCGGCCTAGAAGAGACCCAGTACTTC. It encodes CASRGGLEETQYF. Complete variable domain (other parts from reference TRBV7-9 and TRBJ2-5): DTGVSQNPRHKITKRGQNVTFRCDPISEHNRLYWYRQTLGQGPEFLTYFQNEAQLEKSRLLSDRFSAERPKGSFSTLEIQRTEQGDSAMYLCASRGGLEETQYFGPGTRLLVL.

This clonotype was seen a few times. CDR3 residues: CASSLMRASGANVLTF. CDR3 nucleotide sequence: TGTGCCAGCAGCTTAATGAGGGCCTCTGGGGCCAACGTCCTGACTTTC. V and J are TRBV7-8 and TRBJ2-6; maybe TRBD2 (5 bases). The CDR3 runs 16 residues. Germline CDR1 reads SGHVS; CDR2 reads FQNEAQ. V lost 2 bases to trimming and J lost 0 bases, with 8 bases between them.